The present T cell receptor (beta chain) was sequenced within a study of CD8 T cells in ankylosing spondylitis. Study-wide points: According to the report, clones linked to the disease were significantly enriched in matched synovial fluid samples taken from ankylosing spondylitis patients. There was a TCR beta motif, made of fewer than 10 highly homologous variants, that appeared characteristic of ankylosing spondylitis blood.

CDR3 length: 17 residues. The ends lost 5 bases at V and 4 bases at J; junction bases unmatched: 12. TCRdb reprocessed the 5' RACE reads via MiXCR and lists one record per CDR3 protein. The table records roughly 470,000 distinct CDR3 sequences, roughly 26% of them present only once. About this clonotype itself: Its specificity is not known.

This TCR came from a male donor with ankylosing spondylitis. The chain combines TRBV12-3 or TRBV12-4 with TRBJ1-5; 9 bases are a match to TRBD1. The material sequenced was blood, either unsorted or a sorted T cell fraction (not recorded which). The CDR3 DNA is TGTGCCAGCAGTAGTTCCCGGGACAGGGTACTGAATCAGCCCCAGCATTTT. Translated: CASSSSRDRVLNQPQHF.